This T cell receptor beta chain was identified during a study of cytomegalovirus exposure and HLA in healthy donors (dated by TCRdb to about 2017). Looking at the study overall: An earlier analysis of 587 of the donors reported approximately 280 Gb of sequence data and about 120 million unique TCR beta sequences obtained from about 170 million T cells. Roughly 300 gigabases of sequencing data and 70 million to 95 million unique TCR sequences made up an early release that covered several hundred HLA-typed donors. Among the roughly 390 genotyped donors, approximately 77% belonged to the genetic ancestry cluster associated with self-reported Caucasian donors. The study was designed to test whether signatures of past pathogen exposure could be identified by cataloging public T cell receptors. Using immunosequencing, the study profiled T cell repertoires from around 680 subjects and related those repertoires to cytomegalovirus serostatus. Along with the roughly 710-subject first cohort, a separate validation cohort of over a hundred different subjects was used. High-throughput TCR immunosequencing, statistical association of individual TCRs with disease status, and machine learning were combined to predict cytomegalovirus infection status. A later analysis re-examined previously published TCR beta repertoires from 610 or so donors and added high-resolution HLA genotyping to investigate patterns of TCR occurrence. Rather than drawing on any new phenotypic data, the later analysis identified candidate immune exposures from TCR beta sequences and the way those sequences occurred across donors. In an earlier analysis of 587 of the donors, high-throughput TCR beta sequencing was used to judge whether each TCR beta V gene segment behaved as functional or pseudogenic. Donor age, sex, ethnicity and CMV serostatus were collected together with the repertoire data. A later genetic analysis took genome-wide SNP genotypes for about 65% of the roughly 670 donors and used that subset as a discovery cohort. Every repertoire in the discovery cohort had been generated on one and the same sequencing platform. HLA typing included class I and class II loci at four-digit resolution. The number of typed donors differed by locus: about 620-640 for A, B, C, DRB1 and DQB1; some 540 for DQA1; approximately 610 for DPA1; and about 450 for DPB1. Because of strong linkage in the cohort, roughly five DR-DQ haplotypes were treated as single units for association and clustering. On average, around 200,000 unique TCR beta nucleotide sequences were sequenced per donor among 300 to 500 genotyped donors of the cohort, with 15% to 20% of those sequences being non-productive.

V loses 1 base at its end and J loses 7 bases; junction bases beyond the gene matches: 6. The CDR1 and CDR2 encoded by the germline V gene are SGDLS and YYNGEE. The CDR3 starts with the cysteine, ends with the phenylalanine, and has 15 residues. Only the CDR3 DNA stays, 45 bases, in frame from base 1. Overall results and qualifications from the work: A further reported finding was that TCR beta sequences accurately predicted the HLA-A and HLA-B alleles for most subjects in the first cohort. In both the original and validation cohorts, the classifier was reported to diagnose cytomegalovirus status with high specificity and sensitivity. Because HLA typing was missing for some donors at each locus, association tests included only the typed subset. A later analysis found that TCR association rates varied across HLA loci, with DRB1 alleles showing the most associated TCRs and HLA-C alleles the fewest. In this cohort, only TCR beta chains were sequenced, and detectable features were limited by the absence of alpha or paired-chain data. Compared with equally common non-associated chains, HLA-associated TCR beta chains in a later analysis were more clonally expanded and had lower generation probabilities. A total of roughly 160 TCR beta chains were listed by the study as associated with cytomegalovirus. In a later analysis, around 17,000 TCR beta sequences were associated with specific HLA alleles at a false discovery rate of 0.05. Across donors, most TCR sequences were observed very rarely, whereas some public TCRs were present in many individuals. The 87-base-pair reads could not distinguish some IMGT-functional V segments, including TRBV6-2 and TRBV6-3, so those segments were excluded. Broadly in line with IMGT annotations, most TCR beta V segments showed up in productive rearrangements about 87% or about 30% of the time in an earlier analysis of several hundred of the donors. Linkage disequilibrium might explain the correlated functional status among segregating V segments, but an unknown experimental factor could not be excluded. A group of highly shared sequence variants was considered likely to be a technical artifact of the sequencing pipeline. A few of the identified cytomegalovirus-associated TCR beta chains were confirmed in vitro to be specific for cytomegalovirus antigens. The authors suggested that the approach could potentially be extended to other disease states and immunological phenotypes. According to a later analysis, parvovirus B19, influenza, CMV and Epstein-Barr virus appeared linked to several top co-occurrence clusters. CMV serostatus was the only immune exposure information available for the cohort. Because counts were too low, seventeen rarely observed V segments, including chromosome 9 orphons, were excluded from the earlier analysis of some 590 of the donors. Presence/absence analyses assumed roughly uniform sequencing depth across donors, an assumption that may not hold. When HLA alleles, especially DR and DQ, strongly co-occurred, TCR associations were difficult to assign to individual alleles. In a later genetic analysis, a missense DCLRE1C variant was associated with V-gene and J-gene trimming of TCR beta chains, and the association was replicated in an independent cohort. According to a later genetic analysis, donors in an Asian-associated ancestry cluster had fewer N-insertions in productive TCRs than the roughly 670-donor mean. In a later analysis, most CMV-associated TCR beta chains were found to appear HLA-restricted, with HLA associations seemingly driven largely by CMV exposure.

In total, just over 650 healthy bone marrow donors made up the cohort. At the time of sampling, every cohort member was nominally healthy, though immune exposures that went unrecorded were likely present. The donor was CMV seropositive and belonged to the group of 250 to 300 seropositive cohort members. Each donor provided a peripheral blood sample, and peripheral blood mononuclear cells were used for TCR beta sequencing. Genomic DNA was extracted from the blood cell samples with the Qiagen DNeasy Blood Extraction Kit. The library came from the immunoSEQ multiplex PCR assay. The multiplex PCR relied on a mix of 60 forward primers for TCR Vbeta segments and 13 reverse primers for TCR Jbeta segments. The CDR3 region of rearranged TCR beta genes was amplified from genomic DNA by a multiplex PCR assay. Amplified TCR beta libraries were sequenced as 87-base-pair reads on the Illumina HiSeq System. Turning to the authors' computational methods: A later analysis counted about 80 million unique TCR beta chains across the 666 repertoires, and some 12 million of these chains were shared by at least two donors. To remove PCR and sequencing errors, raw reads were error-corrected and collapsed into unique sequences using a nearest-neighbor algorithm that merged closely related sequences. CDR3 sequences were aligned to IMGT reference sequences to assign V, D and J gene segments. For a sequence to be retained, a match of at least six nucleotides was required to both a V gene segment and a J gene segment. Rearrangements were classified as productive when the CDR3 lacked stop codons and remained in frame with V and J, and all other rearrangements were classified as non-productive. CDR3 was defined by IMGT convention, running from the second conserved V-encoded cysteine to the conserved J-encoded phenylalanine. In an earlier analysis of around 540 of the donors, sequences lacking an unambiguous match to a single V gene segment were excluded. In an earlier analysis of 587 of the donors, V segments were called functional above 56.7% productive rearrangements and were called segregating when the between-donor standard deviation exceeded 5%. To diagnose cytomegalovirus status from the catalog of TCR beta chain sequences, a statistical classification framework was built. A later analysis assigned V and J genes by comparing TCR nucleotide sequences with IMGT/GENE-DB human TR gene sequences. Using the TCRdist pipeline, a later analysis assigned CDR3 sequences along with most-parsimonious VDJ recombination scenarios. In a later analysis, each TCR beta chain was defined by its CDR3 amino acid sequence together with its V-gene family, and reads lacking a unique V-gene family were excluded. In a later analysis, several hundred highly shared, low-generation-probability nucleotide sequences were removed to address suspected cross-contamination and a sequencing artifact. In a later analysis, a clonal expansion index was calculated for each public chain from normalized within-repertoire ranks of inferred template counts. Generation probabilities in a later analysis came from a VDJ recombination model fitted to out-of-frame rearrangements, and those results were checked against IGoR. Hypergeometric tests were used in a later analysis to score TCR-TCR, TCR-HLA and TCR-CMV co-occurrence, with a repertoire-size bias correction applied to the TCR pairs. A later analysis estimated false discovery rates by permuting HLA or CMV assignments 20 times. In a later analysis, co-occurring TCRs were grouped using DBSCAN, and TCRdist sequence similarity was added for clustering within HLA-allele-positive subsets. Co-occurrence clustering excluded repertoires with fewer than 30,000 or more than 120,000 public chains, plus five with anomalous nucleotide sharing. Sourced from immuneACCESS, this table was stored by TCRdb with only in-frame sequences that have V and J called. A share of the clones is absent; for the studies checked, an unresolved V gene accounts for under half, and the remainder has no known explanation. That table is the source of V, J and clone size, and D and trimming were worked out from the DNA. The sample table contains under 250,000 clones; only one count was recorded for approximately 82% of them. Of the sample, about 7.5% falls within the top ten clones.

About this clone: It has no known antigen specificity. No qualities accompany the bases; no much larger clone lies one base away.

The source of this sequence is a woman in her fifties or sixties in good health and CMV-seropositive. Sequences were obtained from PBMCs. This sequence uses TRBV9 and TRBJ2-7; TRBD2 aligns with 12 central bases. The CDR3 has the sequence CASSVSGTSGSEQYF. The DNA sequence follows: TGTGCCAGCAGCGTATCTGGGACTAGCGGGTCAGAGCAGTACTTC. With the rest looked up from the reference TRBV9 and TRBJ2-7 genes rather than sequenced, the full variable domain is DSGVTQTPKHLITATGQRVTLRCSPRSGDLSVYWYQQSLDQGLQFLIQYYNGEERAKGNILERFSAQQFPDLHSELNLSSLELGDSALYFCASSVSGTSGSEQYFGPGTRLTVT.